The 23 T cell receptor beta chains in this list originate from one sample, sequenced in a study of molecular identifiers for immune sequencing clone quantification. TCRdb ran MiXCR on the PCR reads and lists one entry per CDR3 protein. The table includes approximately 630,000 distinct CDR3 sequences, 25% detected once. Sequencing was performed on naive CD8+ T cells from blood, with Jurkat cell RNA spiked in. Subset meaning: FACS-sorted CD8+CD4-CCR7+CD45RA+ naive T cells. All receptors come from a human donor in good health. Some libraries in this study had Jurkat cell RNA spiked in.

This clonotype was counted at least ten times. This chain joins TRBV4-3 and TRBJ2-7; D unclear. CDR1 LGHNA and CDR2 YSLEER come from the germline V gene. The CDR3 consists of 13 residues. V was shortened by 4 bases and J by 0 bases, with 7 bases between the two germline ends. The CDR3 here is CASSPTPSYEQYF. As DNA, the CDR3 is TGCGCCAGCAGCCCGACCCCCTCCTACGAGCAGTACTTC.

This clonotype was seen at least ten times. The V gene is TRBV3-1, the J gene TRBJ2-3, with 10 bases fitting TRBD2. CDR1 and CDR2 from the germline V gene are LGHDT and YNNKEL (reference sequence). With V trimmed by 1 base and J by 10 bases, 8 bases remained unmatched. The CDR3 runs to 15 residues. In DNA form, the CDR3 reads TGTGCCAGCAGCCAAGGTTGGAGCGGGGGGGCGTCGCAGTATTTT. It is translated as CASSQGWSGGASQYF.

This clonotype was observed many times. The V call is TRBV7-2, the J call TRBJ1-5, with D perhaps matching TRBD1 (5 bases). With 5 bases removed from V and 3 bases from J, the gap between germline ends came to 11 bases. The length of the CDR3 is 14 residues. The germline V gene encodes CDR1 SGHTA and CDR2 FQGNSA. As DNA, the CDR3 is TGTGCCAGCAGCCAAGGGACGGTCAATCAGCCCCAGCATTTT. This gives the protein CASSQGTVNQPQHF.

As concerns this clonotype: This may come from a read error, since a much larger clone is one base off. V gene TRBV27 combines with J gene TRBJ2-7, with D hard to call. Germline V gene lookup returns CDR1 MNHEY and CDR2 SMNVEV (reference sequence). Between the trimmed V and J ends, which lost 8 bases and 4 bases, there was a span of 15 bases. CDR3 size: 13 residues. The CDR3, as DNA: TGTGCCAGCCGCGCCGGTCTAGGTTACGAGCAGTACTTC. This translates into CASRAGLGYEQYF.

A few counts support this clonotype. This rearrangement joins TRBV20-1 to TRBJ2-5; 7 bases fit TRBD2. The CDR3 spans 15 residues. Germline lookup yields CDR1 DFQATT and CDR2 SNEGSKA (reference sequence). The V gene end was trimmed by 1 base and the J gene end by 0 bases; junction bases not matched to a gene: 5. The CDR3 loop reads CSARVGTTYQETQYF. The CDR3 region has the DNA TGCAGTGCTAGAGTCGGGACTACGTACCAAGAGACCCAGTACTTC.

This clonotype showed up many times. With a much larger clone just one base away, this may be a read error. This rearrangement joins TRBV19 to TRBJ1-5; D unresolved. Trimming took off 9 bases at V and 2 bases at J, with 8 bases between the two ends. There are 12 residues in the CDR3. Germline V gene lookup returns CDR1 LNHDA and CDR2 SQIVND (reference sequence). The chain's CDR3 is CASSMGNQPQHF. The CDR3, as DNA: TGTGCCAGCAGCATGGGCAATCAGCCCCAGCATTTT.

This clonotype turned up a few times. The rearrangement joins TRBV4-1 to TRBJ1-2; 7 nucleotides agree with TRBD1. V shed 2 bases and J 1 base; nucleotides not matched to a gene: 10. This CDR3 comprises 17 residues. Germline V gives CDR1 MGHRA, CDR2 YSYEKL. DNA for the CDR3: TGCGCCAGCAGCCAATCTTCATTGGGACAGAGTAACTATGGCTACACCTTC. Its protein is CASSQSSLGQSNYGYTF.

Concerning this clonotype itself: It may be a read error: a sequence one base away is much more abundant. The rearrangement uses TRBV4-3 and TRBJ1-1; no firm D call. The CDR3 totals 16 residues. Trimming took off 0 bases at V and 7 bases at J, with 18 bases between the two ends. Germline CDR1 reads LGHNA; CDR2 reads YSLEER. CDR3 region: CASSQDWRGPILEAFF. CDR3 nucleotides: TGCGCCAGCAGCCAAGATTGGAGAGGGCCTATACTTGAAGCTTTCTTT.

This clonotype has at least ten counts. This chain links TRBV19 with TRBJ1-4; D ambiguous. CDR3 length: 14 amino acids. The V end lost 3 bases, the J end lost 5 bases, and 10 bases lay between the germline ends. Germline V gene data show CDR1 as LNHDA and CDR2 as SQIVND (reference sequence). The CDR3, as DNA: TGTGCCAGTAGTATGTGGAGTTGGAATGAAAAACTGTTTTTT. It codes for CASSMWSWNEKLFF.

Comment on this clonotype: One end of the junction varies from germline; a read error may be responsible. The chain couples TRBV2 to TRBJ1-1; 10 bases align to TRBD1. Germline V gives CDR1 SNHLY, CDR2 FYNNEI. CDR3 size: 16 residues. CDR3 DNA: TGTGCCAGCAGTGCGAGACAGGGGGCAGGGGGGACTGCAGCTTTCTTT. This sequence encodes CASSARQGAGGTAAFF.

This clonotype appeared a single time. Given a much more abundant clone one base away, this may be a read error. The chain combines TRBV4-1 with TRBJ1-1; D uncertain. V dropped 6 bases and J dropped 0 bases, with 11 bases sitting between them. This CDR3 region has 14 residues. From germline, CDR1 is MGHRA and CDR2 YSYEKL. In nucleotides, the CDR3 is TGCGCCAGCAGTCGGTACCGCATGAACACTGAAGCTTTCTTT. Its protein product is CASSRYRMNTEAFF.

This clonotype has a count of ten or more. The rearrangement links TRBV5-4 to TRBJ1-5; D is uncertain. The V and J ends lost 2 bases and 5 bases respectively, with 8 bases between them. Germline V gene sequence: CDR1 SGHNT, CDR2 YYREEE (reference sequence). CDR3 length: 13 residues. This CDR3 is CASSFGQDQPQHF. The CDR3 DNA reads TGTGCCAGCAGCTTCGGCCAGGATCAGCCCCAGCATTTT.

This chain uses TRBV6-5 with TRBJ2-7; 9 nucleotides agree with TRBD1. Germline values: CDR1 MNHEY, CDR2 SVGAGI. The CDR3 covers 16 residues. Trimming took 5 bases from V and 1 from J; bases not matched to a gene: 9. The CDR3 here is CASSLSVGQGSYEQYF. CDR3 nucleotides: TGTGCCAGCAGTCTCTCCGTGGGACAGGGATCCTACGAGCAGTACTTC.

The V gene is TRBV5-1, the J gene TRBJ2-1; 9 bases match TRBD2. The V segment lost 5 bases and the J segment 2 bases; nucleotides outside the gene matches: 5. CDR1 and CDR2 (germline): SGHRS, YFSETQ. This CDR3 is built from 15 residues. In nucleotides, the CDR3 is TGCGCCAGCAGTCAGACTAGCGGTCCCTACAATGAGCAGTTCTTC. It encodes CASSQTSGPYNEQFF.

This chain uses TRBV2 with TRBJ1-5; D not certain. Trimming stripped 9 bases from V and 4 bases from J, with 7 bases between. Germline V gene lookup returns CDR1 SNHLY and CDR2 FYNNEI. There are 11 residues in the CDR3. The CDR3 loop reads CARVLNQPQHF. The CDR3 DNA reads as TGTGCCAGAGTTTTAAATCAGCCCCAGCATTTT.

The rearrangement uses TRBV19 and TRBJ2-5; D gene uncertain. CDR3 size: 14 residues. V was pared by 3 bases and J by 3 bases, with 11 bases between. The germline gives CDR1 LNHDA, CDR2 SQIVND (reference sequence). The CDR3 DNA reads as TGTGCCAGTAGTATCGCAGGTTTTGAAGAGACCCAGTACTTC. This encodes CASSIAGFEETQYF.

V usage is TRBV5-1 and J usage is TRBJ2-1, with D possibly being TRBD2 (7 bases). Germline CDR1 reads SGHRS; CDR2 reads YFSETQ. V lost 4 bases to trimming and J lost 14 bases, with 19 bases between them. The CDR3 totals 13 residues. CDR3 sequence reads: CASSQTGGGWKFF. The CDR3 nucleotides are TGCGCCAGCAGCCAGACGGGGGGCGGGTGGAAGTTCTTC.

V and J are TRBV19 and TRBJ2-7; TRBD1 matches 7 bases. This CDR3 has 15 residues. With V trimmed by 6 bases and J by 6 bases, 14 bases remained unmatched. The V gene's germline CDR1 is LNHDA and CDR2 SQIVND (reference sequence). CDR3 amino acids: CASRSPGGSLCEQYF. The CDR3 region has the DNA TGTGCCAGTAGGTCCCCAGGGGGTTCATTGTGCGAGCAGTACTTC.

This rearrangement joins TRBV19 to TRBJ2-7; D may be TRBD1 (6 bases). CDR1 is LNHDA and CDR2 is SQIVND in the germline V gene (reference sequence). V lost 6 bases, J lost 2 bases, and 11 bases lay in between. The CDR3 totals 13 residues. The CDR3 reads CASSMDSPYEQYF. CDR3 sequence (DNA): TGTGCCAGTAGCATGGACAGTCCCTACGAGCAGTACTTC.

Concerning this clonotype: It is likely a read error, because the conserved phenylalanine at the end of the CDR3 is missing. The genes are TRBV6-2 or TRBV6-3 and TRBJ2-3; D perhaps matches TRBD2 (6 bases). The CDR3 runs 12 residues. CDR1 MNHEY and CDR2 SVGEGT come from the germline V gene. V gave up 6 bases and J gave up 6 bases, with 10 bases separating them. CDR3 residues: CASRTRKDTQYL. In DNA, the CDR3 is TGTGCCAGCAGGACTAGGAAGGATACGCAGTATTTA.

V is TRBV7-2 and J is TRBJ2-5; D gene ambiguous. The CDR3 is made up of 15 amino acids. Trimming left V 1 base short and J 5 bases short, with 14 bases between. The germline V gene has CDR1 SGHTA and CDR2 FQGNSA. The CDR3, as DNA: TGTGCCAGCAGCTTAGTTTCCGACAATTGGGAGACCCAGTACTTC. Translated: CASSLVSDNWETQYF. The entire variable domain, with the rest obtained from reference TRBV7-2 and TRBJ2-5, is as follows: GAGVSQSPSNKVTEKGKDVELRCDPISGHTALYWYRQSLGQGLEFLIYFQGNSAPDKSGLPSDRFSAERTGGSVSTLTIQRTQQEDSAVYLCASSLVSDNWETQYFGPGTRLLVL.

The rearrangement uses TRBV29-1 and TRBJ1-1; 7 bases match TRBD1. Germline values: CDR1 SQVTM, CDR2 ANQGSEA. The CDR3 runs 14 residues. The V gene end was trimmed by 3 bases and the J gene end by 4 bases; junction bases not matched to a gene: 8. Here the CDR3 DNA reads TGCAGCGTTGAGCCTCGGCAGGGGGGCACTGAAGCTTTCTTT. Amino acids: CSVEPRQGGTEAFF.

This clonotype came up a few times. The chain carries TRBV7-9 and TRBJ1-2, with D perhaps TRBD1 (5 bases). V was clipped by 1 base and J by 0 bases, with 18 bases between them. The V gene's germline CDR1 is SEHNR and CDR2 FQNEAQ (reference sequence). The CDR3 totals 18 residues. Here the CDR3 reads CASSLVSGHAASNYGYTF. The DNA for the CDR3 is TGTGCCAGCAGCTTAGTCTCCGGACACGCCGCTTCTAACTATGGCTACACCTTC. Full variable domain (rest looked up from reference TRBV7-9 and TRBJ1-2): DTGVSQNPRHKITKRGQNVTFRCDPISEHNRLYWYRQTLGQGPEFLTYFQNEAQLEKSRLLSDRFSAERPKGSFSTLEIQRTEQGDSAMYLCASSLVSGHAASNYGYTFGSGTRLTVV.